These T cell receptor beta chains were read from a single sample in a study of cytomegalovirus exposure and HLA in healthy donors. Clones were sequenced by immunoSEQ multiplex PCR, and TCRdb holds only the in-frame ones, with some missing. The profile shows roughly 120,000 clones, 69% of them singletons. Material for sequencing was PBMCs. Source of these receptors: a woman in her 70s in good health and CMV-seropositive. The CDR3 runs from the conserved cysteine through the conserved F or W. Fields, in order: J gene, V gene, D gene, clone size, CDR3 DNA, CDR3 protein. D genes are given only for firm matches. Some rows have no size entry. The others give once, few or many, or a class for an expanded clone.

>TRBJ2-3|TRBV7-2|TRBD2|few
TGTGCCAGCAGCTCTAGCGGTCCTCAGGATACGCAGTATTTT
CASSSSGPQDTQYF
>TRBJ2-5|TRBV2|TRBD2|-
TGTGCCAGCAGTTCTAGCGGGGGAGTTGAGACCCAGTACTTC
CASSSSGGVETQYF
>TRBJ2-2|TRBV6-4|TRBD1|-
TGTGCCAGCAGTTCCGGGACAGGGGCCGGGGAGCTGTTTTTT
CASSSGTGAGELFF
>TRBJ2-7|TRBV4-1|-|once
TGCGCCAGCAGCCAAGACACCCTGGGCAGAAACTCCTACGAGCAGTACTTC
CASSQDTLGRNSYEQYF
>TRBJ2-7|TRBV5-1|TRBD1|-
TGCGCCAGCAGCCAAGGGACAGCCACAGGGATATCCGAGCAGTACTTC
CASSQGTATGISEQYF
>TRBJ1-1|TRBV29-1|TRBD1|few
TGCAGCGTTGTGGGACAGCCGAACACTGAAGCTTTCTTT
CSVVGQPNTEAFF
>TRBJ2-3|TRBV5-4|-|-
TGTGCCAGCAGCTTATATGGACTTTCCGGGACAGATACGCAGTATTTT
CASSLYGLSGTDTQYF
>TRBJ1-2|TRBV10-1|TRBD1|-
TGCGCCAGCAGCCCAGGGGGGCTTAAGGGCTACACCTTC
CASSPGGLKGYTF
>TRBJ2-4|TRBV7-2|-|-
TGTGCCAGCAGCCTTATCCACATTCAGTACTTC
CASSLIHIQYF
>TRBJ2-5|TRBV10-2|TRBD2|-
TGCGCCAGCAGTGCCACTAGCGGGGGGGCGGAGACCCAGTACTTC
CASSATSGGAETQYF
>TRBJ1-5|TRBV4-1|TRBD1|-
TGCGCCAGCAGCCAAGATTCAGGGGGCAGCAATCAGCCCCAGCATTTT
CASSQDSGGSNQPQHF
>TRBJ2-1|TRBV7-3|-|many
TGTGCCAGCAGCCCGACACCCAACAATGAGCAGTTCTTC
CASSPTPNNEQFF
>TRBJ1-5|TRBV19|TRBD1|-
TGTGCCAGTAGTATCTTGACAGGGGGCCTTCAGCCCCAGCATTTT
CASSILTGGLQPQHF
>TRBJ1-2|TRBV7-2|-|-
TGTGCCAGCAGCTTAGCTGGGGGGGCGCGAAACTATGGCTACACCTTC
CASSLAGGARNYGYTF
>TRBJ1-1|TRBV10-3|-|-
TGTGCCGTCAGTGAAGGTGTAGGGGATTTAGCTTTCTTT
CAVSEGVGDLAFF
>TRBJ2-3|TRBV18|TRBD1|-
TGTGCCAGCTCACCTGGGACAGGGAGCACAGATACGCAGTATTTT
CASSPGTGSTDTQYF
>TRBJ2-5|TRBV5-1|-|few
TGCGCCAGCAGCTTGGCCGTGACAAAAGAGACCCAGTACTTC
CASSLAVTKETQYF
>TRBJ2-1|TRBV18|-|-
TGTGCCAGCTCTCCCTTTGAAGCAGGTCTCTACAATGAGCAGTTCTTC
CASSPFEAGLYNEQFF
>TRBJ1-5|TRBV6-1|TRBD1|few
TGTGCCAGCAGTGACCAGACAGGGGTAAGTCAGCCCCAGCATTTT
CASSDQTGVSQPQHF
>TRBJ2-7|TRBV9|TRBD1|-
TGTGCCAGCAGCGCCAGTCCAGGGGGAACCTACGAGCAGTACTTC
CASSASPGGTYEQYF
>TRBJ2-7|TRBV7-2|TRBD1|-
TGTGCCAACAGCTTACAGGGGAGCTCCTACGAGCAGTACTTC
CANSLQGSSYEQYF
>TRBJ1-6|TRBV6-6|TRBD1|once
TGTGCCAGCAGCACGGGACAGGGGTTGAATTCACCCCTCCACTTT
CASSTGQGLNSPLHF
>TRBJ1-5|TRBV6-5|TRBD1|once
TGTGCCAGCAGTTACGGCAGGGGGCCTAGCAATCAGCCCCAGCATTTT
CASSYGRGPSNQPQHF
>TRBJ1-3|TRBV5-4|-|few
TGTGCCAGCAGCTCACCAGGGGAGTCAACTGGAAACACCATATATTTT
CASSSPGESTGNTIYF
>TRBJ2-3|TRBV18|-|-
TGTGCCAGCTCCGTGGGGGGATTGACAGATACGCAGTATTTT
CASSVGGLTDTQYF
>TRBJ1-2|TRBV7-2|-|-
TGTGCCAGCAGCTTAGCCAGCGGGACCGAGGTCTATGGCTACACCTTC
CASSLASGTEVYGYTF
>TRBJ1-1|TRBV7-2|TRBD1|few
TGTGCCAGCAGCTTAGGACAGGGATGGCAAGCTTTCTTT
CASSLGQGWQAFF
>TRBJ2-2|TRBV16|-|-
TGTGCCAGCAGCCATGTTGGAGGGGGCGCTTCGAACACCGGGGAGCTGTTTTTT
CASSHVGGGASNTGELFF
>TRBJ2-2|TRBV6-1|TRBD2|-
TGTGCCAGCAGGACTAGCGGGGGGACCGGGGAGCTGTTTTTT
CASRTSGGTGELFF
>TRBJ2-7|TRBV18|TRBD1|-
TGTGCCAGCTCATTCGGGACAGGGGGTCCCTACGAGCAGTACTTC
CASSFGTGGPYEQYF
>TRBJ1-5|TRBV11-2|-|-
TGTGCCAGCAGCTTAGGAGCAAATCAGCCCCAGCATTTT
CASSLGANQPQHF
>TRBJ1-4|TRBV29-1|TRBD1|few
TGCAGTGCCGGGACAGGGTACCCCTATGAAAAACTGTTTTTT
CSAGTGYPYEKLFF
>TRBJ1-5|TRBV5-8|-|-
TGTGCCAGCTGCAACAGGATTAGCAATCAGCCCCAGCATTTT
CASCNRISNQPQHF
>TRBJ2-4|TRBV30|-|-
TGTGCCTGGAACACGGGGGTCATTCAGTACTTC
CAWNTGVIQYF
>TRBJ2-7|TRBV6-6|TRBD2|-
TGTGCCAGCAGCTATGGACTAGCGATGGGTTACGAGCAGTACTTC
CASSYGLAMGYEQYF